This T cell receptor beta chain was sequenced during a study of T-cell reconstitution after alpha-beta-depleted transplantation in children. This clonotype was detected a few times. This CDR3 is 14 amino acids long. V was trimmed by 6 bases and J by 1 base, leaving 12 bases between them. The TCRbeta library was prepared with unique molecular identifiers. TCRdb reprocessed the PCR reads via MiXCR and lists one record per CDR3 protein. Altogether around 600,000 distinct CDR3 sequences are present, roughly 15% being singletons, with the ten largest covering around 0.96%. The sample in question was PBMCs from the stem cell graft donor, obtained from the stem cell graft. This clonotype was sampled from a human donor who donated a stem cell graft to a child with acute myeloid leukemia. The rearrangement links TRBV12-3 or TRBV12-4 to TRBJ1-2; no definite D call. CDR3 sequence (DNA): TGTGCCAGCAGCCCCGGCGGGAGTAACTATGGCTACACCTTC. Its protein is CASSPGGSNYGYTF.